These 2 T cell receptor beta chains came from one sample sequenced in a study of cytomegalovirus exposure and HLA in healthy donors. 60 Vbeta and 13 Jbeta primers were used in PCR. Sequenced by immunoSEQ multiplex PCR; TCRdb stores in-frame clones only, minus some. The sample includes some 130,000 clones, more than 70% seen only once; the top ten take 1% to 1.5%. Material for sequencing was PBMCs. The source of these receptors is a male donor in good health and CMV-seropositive.

This clone is a singleton in its sample. The CDR3 protein is CASSQIWGGGQPQHF. In nucleotides, the CDR3 is TGCGCCAGCAGCCAGATCTGGGGGGGCGGTCAGCCCCAGCATTTT. J is TRBJ1-5 and V is TRBV4-3; D is perhaps TRBD1 (6 bases). The germline gives CDR1 LGHNA, CDR2 YSLEER. The length of the CDR3 is 15 residues. V lost 3 bases and J 6 bases, leaving 15 bases between the germline ends.

Note on this clone: At one boundary the junction diverges from the germline segment, which might be a read error. The J gene is TRBJ1-2, the V gene TRBV28; 7 bases map to TRBD1. CDR1 is MDHEN and CDR2 is SYDVKM in the germline V gene. This CDR3 contains 11 residues. DNA of the CDR3: TGTGCCACCGAGCCCCGACAGGGACGCCTCTTC. Translating gives CATEPRQGRLF.